The 17 T cell receptor beta chains presented below share a single source sample, sequenced in a study of T-cell memory formation after mild COVID-19. TCRdb re-called the 5' RACE reads with MiXCR, one entry per CDR3 protein. The table has around 300,000 distinct CDR3 sequences, about 13% seen once; the top ten hold roughly 20%. Sequenced material: PBMCs or a T cell subset sorted from them (not recorded which). These receptors were taken from a man aged 18-30 years who had mild COVID-19 (a few samples of this study predate the infection). Cell type and time point are not known.

This clonotype occurred many times. The gene calls are TRBV18 and TRBJ2-7; a weak D match, TRBD1 (6 bases). Germline loops: CDR1 KGHSH, CDR2 LQKENI. V was pared by 1 base and J by 2 bases, with 9 bases between. This CDR3 has 14 amino acids. The CDR3 region has the DNA TGTGCCAGCTCACCACGTCAGGGGACCTACGAGCAGTACGTC. Translating gives CASSPRQGTYEQYV.

This clonotype has ten or more counts. The rearrangement uses TRBV10-3 and TRBJ2-7; 8 nucleotides line up with TRBD1. In germline, CDR1 is ENHRY, CDR2 SYGVKD. After removal of 1 base from V and 1 base from J, the junction contained 6 bases not matched to a gene. The CDR3 runs 16 residues. CDR3 sequence: CAISEYRTGRSYEQYF. CDR3 bases: TGTGCCATCAGTGAGTACAGGACAGGGCGTTCCTACGAGCAGTACTTC.

CDR3 in DNA: TGCGCCAGCAGCCAAGCCCCAGGGTCTAGCACAGATACGCAGTATTTT. This sequence encodes CASSQAPGSSTDTQYF. The genes are TRBV4-3 and TRBJ2-3, with D tentatively TRBD1 (5 bases). V lost 1 base to trimming and J lost 0 bases, with 11 bases between them. The CDR3 sequence is 16 residues long. Germline V gene sequence: CDR1 LGHNA, CDR2 YSLEER.

There are a few counts of this clonotype. The chain couples TRBV6-5 to TRBJ1-1; D not certain. The CDR3 runs to 12 residues. V was trimmed by 6 bases and J by 7 bases, leaving 12 bases between them. The V gene's germline CDR1 is MNHEY and CDR2 SVGAGI. The CDR3: CASSRPRDEAFF. CDR3 DNA: TGTGCCAGCAGCCGACCGCGAGATGAAGCTTTCTTT.

This clonotype came up a few times. This chain connects TRBV12-3 or TRBV12-4 to TRBJ1-4; 7 bases line up with TRBD1. This CDR3 contains 16 residues. With 5 bases clipped from V and 5 bases from J, the junction kept 11 bases outside the gene matches. In nucleotides, the CDR3 is TGTGCCAGCAGTGAAGGGGTACAGGGGATCAATGAAAAACTGTTTTTT. Its translation is CASSEGVQGINEKLFF.

The chain recombines TRBV2 with TRBJ2-3, with D tentatively TRBD1 (6 bases). V was clipped by 5 bases and J by 2 bases, with 14 bases between them. The CDR3 is 15 residues long. Germline-derived CDR1 and CDR2 are SNHLY and FYNNEI. The CDR3 loop is CASSSDRSPTDTQYF. CDR3 coding DNA: TGTGCCAGCAGTTCAGACAGGTCCCCCACAGATACGCAGTATTTT.

At least ten counts were recorded for this clonotype. The gene calls are TRBV4-1 and TRBJ2-3; D unclear. In germline, CDR1 is MGHRA, CDR2 YSYEKL. The CDR3 length is 14 residues. V lost 3 bases to trimming and J lost 0 bases, with 7 bases between them. This chain's CDR3 is CASSQEPSTDTQYF. The CDR3 bases are TGCGCCAGCAGCCAGGAGCCTAGCACAGATACGCAGTATTTT.

This clonotype was seen a handful of times. V and J are TRBV20-1 and TRBJ1-2; D unclear. The CDR3 runs to 14 residues. Trimming removed 0 bases at V and 2 bases at J, with 10 bases between. Germline lookup yields CDR1 DFQATT and CDR2 SNEGSKA (reference sequence). The CDR3 is CSAREGVGNYGYTF. In DNA form, the CDR3 reads TGCAGTGCTAGAGAAGGAGTGGGCAACTATGGCTACACCTTC.

The rearrangement uses TRBV7-3 and TRBJ2-1, with 13 bases fitting TRBD2. The CDR3 runs to 15 residues. From germline, CDR1 is SGHTA and CDR2 FQGTGA. V was pared by 2 bases and J by 14 bases, with 9 bases of the junction left unmatched. Here the CDR3 reads CASSLGTSGVMEKFF. The CDR3 DNA is TGTGCCAGCAGCTTAGGGACTAGCGGGGTCATGGAGAAGTTCTTC.

In the case of this clonotype: Since no conserved phenylalanine or tryptophan closes the CDR3, a read error is the likely cause. The genes are TRBV7-9 and TRBJ2-2, with D possibly being TRBD2 (7 bases). The CDR3 spans 15 residues. Trimming cost V 8 bases and J 5 bases, with 18 bases left between them. Germline-derived CDR1 and CDR2 are SEHNR and FQNEAQ (reference sequence). The CDR3 region is CASPSPGGPTGELFL. CDR3 nucleotide sequence: TGTGCCAGCCCGTCTCCCGGGGGGCCTACCGGGGAGCTGTTTCTT.

This clonotype came up many times. The rearrangement joins TRBV29-1 to TRBJ2-3; TRBD2 is a possible D gene (6 bases). The CDR3 totals 14 residues. Germline CDR1 and CDR2: SQVTM and ANQGSEA. Trimming pared 4 bases from V and 6 bases from J, leaving 17 bases between. CDR3 sequence (DNA): TGCAGCGTTGGGGGTAGCGGTACGTCTGATACGCAGTATTTT. This translates into CSVGGSGTSDTQYF.

The V call is TRBV7-8, the J call TRBJ2-7; 8 positions agree with TRBD1. Germline V CDR1 and CDR2: SGHVS, FQNEAQ. The CDR3 consists of 12 residues. V was clipped by 8 bases and J by 2 bases; unmatched bases: 2. In DNA form, the CDR3 reads TGTGCCAGCTCCAGGGGGCCCTACGAGCAGTACTTC. Encoded protein: CASSRGPYEQYF.

V usage is TRBV15 and J usage is TRBJ2-1, with unresolved D. Germline V CDR1 and CDR2: LNHNV, YYDKDF (reference sequence). This CDR3 region has 14 residues. With 4 bases removed from V and 1 base from J, the gap between germline ends came to 8 bases. The CDR3 DNA sequence: TGTGCCACCAGCAACGTCAATTCCTACAATGAGCAGTTCTTC. It codes for CATSNVNSYNEQFF.

This clonotype showed up many times. The chain employs TRBV7-9 and TRBJ2-7; a possible D gene is TRBD1 (5 bases). V dropped 4 bases and J dropped 9 bases, with 10 bases sitting between them. The germline CDR1 and CDR2 sequences are SEHNR and FQNEAQ (reference sequence). The CDR3 contains 11 residues. The CDR3, as DNA: TGTGCCAGCAGCTCAGGGTTCGGGCAGTACGTC. Its translation is CASSSGFGQYV.

This clonotype was seen only a few times. The V and J genes are TRBV29-1 and TRBJ2-7; perhaps TRBD1 as D (6 bases). The CDR3 is made up of 15 amino acids. CDR1 is SQVTM and CDR2 is ANQGSEA in the germline V gene. With 0 bases removed from V and 4 bases from J, the gap between germline ends came to 16 bases. Here the CDR3 reads CSVEDVGTTRYEQYF. The CDR3 DNA reads as TGCAGCGTTGAAGACGTGGGGACAACACGGTACGAGCAGTACTTC.

This clonotype turned up a few times. V and J are TRBV7-2 and TRBJ2-1, with D unresolved. With 5 bases removed from V and 11 bases from J, the gap between germline ends came to 10 bases. Germline values: CDR1 SGHTA, CDR2 FQGNSA. The CDR3 sequence is 11 residues long. CDR3 bases: TGTGCCAGCAGCCGGCCGGGTAAGCAGTTCTTC. Amino acid sequence: CASSRPGKQFF.

There are a few counts of this clonotype. The J gene is TRBJ2-7, the V gene TRBV10-3, with unresolved D. V lost 7 bases and J 1 base, leaving 17 bases between the germline ends. CDR1 and CDR2 from the germline V gene are ENHRY and SYGVKD. The CDR3 length is 15 residues. The CDR3 reads CAIKSPGRRSYEQYF. DNA for the CDR3: TGTGCCATCAAGAGTCCCGGCAGGCGATCCTACGAGCAGTACTTC.